The clone carrying this T cell receptor (beta chain) was seen a handful of times. The antigen remains undetermined. TCRdb's table, derived via immunoSEQ multiplex PCR, lists solely in-frame clones and lacks some. The sample gives roughly 2,500,000 clones, roughly 93% of which show up once; more than 0.35% is in the top ten. These data come from a study of shared clonotypes between healthy human individuals. The study's findings and limits: Clonotypes that were shared across a handful of donors made up 4% to 6% of naive CD4 clonotypes.

Germline CDR1 reads LNHNV; CDR2 reads YYDKDF (reference sequence). The CDR3 loop spans 12 amino acids. Between the trimmed V and J ends, which lost 0 bases and 1 base, there was a span of 0 bases. The chain couples TRBV15 to TRBJ1-1, with no clear D. The receptor was derived from a man younger than 35 in good health. Some clones in this sample may be carry-over from other donors' samples. Source material: naive CD4+ T cells from PBMCs. Regarding subset: CD45RA+ positively selected. CDR3 in DNA: TGTGCCACCAGCAGAGAGAACACTGAAGCTTTCTTT. This codes for CATSRENTEAFF. Together with reference TRBV15 and TRBJ1-1, the CDR3 gives the full variable domain: DAMVIQNPRYQVTQFGKPVTLSCSQTLNHNVMYWYQQKSSQAPKLLFHYYDKDFNNEADTPDNFQSRRPNTSFCFLDIRSPGLGDTAMYLCATSRENTEAFFGQGTRLTVV.